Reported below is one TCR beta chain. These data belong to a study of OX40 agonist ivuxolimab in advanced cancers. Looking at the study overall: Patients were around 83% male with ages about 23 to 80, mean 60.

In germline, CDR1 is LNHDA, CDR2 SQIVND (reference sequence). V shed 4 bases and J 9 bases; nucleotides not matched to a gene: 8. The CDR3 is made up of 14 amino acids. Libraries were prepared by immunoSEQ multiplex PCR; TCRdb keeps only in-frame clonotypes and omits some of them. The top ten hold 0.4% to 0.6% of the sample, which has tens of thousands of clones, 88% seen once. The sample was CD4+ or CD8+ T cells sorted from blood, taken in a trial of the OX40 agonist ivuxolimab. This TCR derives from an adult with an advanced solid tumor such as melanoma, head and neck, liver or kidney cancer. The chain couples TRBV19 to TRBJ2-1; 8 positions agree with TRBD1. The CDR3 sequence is CASSNQGALGEQFF. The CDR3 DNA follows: TGTGCCAGTAGTAACCAGGGGGCGCTGGGTGAGCAGTTCTTC. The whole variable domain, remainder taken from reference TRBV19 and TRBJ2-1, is DGGITQSPKYLFRKEGQNVTLSCEQNLNHDAMYWYRQDPGQGLRLIYYSQIVNDFQKGDIAEGYSVSREKKESFPLTVTSAQKNPTAFYLCASSNQGALGEQFFGPGTRLTVL.